This passage covers 20 T cell receptor beta chains from one sample sequenced in a study of Ad26.COV2.S vaccination and SARS-CoV-2 variants. Data came from immunoSEQ multiplex PCR; TCRdb stores just in-frame clones and leaves some out. The sample has around 300,000 clones; 88% are singletons. Treatment reported: approximately 18 received Ad26.COV2.S at low or high dose, single or two shots; a few received placebo; per-sample allocation not given. At day 63 after the first vaccine or placebo injection, samples were drawn. The sample in question was peripheral blood, obtained in a trial of Ad26.COV2.S vaccine versus placebo. The receptors stem from a person aged 18-60 years who received the Ad26.COV2.S COVID-19 vaccine or a placebo.

The chain couples TRBV7-3 to TRBJ2-1, with 10 positions matching TRBD2. The CDR3 length is 14 residues. Germline loops: CDR1 SGHTA, CDR2 FQGTGA. The J segment lost 10 bases and the V segment lost 5 bases, leaving 8 bases of the junction unmatched. CDR3 amino acids: CASSPGGLAVEQFF. CDR3 nucleotide sequence: TGTGCCAGCAGCCCTGGCGGACTAGCGGTAGAGCAGTTCTTC.

The chain's CDR3 is CASSKVPVHEQYF. CDR3 nucleotide sequence: TGTGCCAGCAGCAAAGTCCCCGTGCACGAGCAGTACTTC. The rearrangement links TRBV5-6 to TRBJ2-7; D uncertain. V was cut by 4 bases and J by 5 bases, with 13 bases left in between. The germline V gene encodes CDR1 SGHDT and CDR2 YYEEEE. This CDR3 is built from 13 residues.

This chain joins TRBV5-1 and TRBJ1-2, with unresolved D. CDR3 length equals 14 residues. Trimming took off 4 bases at V and 3 bases at J, with 13 bases between the two ends. The germline V gene has CDR1 SGHRS and CDR2 YFSETQ. For the CDR3, the DNA is TGCGCCAGCAGCCCCCGGGGAACTGACTATGGCTACACCTTC. Amino acids: CASSPRGTDYGYTF. The full variable domain, completed using reference TRBV5-1 and TRBJ1-2, is KAGVTQTPRYLIKTRGQQVTLSCSPISGHRSVSWYQQTPGQGLQFLFEYFSETQRNKGNFPGRFSGRQFSNSRSEMNVSTLELGDSALYLCASSPRGTDYGYTFGSGTRLTVV.

The chain's CDR3 is CASSFGKRETQYF. The CDR3 nucleotides read TGTGCCAGCAGTTTCGGCAAAAGGGAGACCCAGTACTTC. This chain joins TRBV12-3 or TRBV12-4 and TRBJ2-5, with D unresolved. This CDR3 region has 13 residues. V dropped 3 bases and J dropped 5 bases, with 10 bases sitting between them.

The chain carries TRBV15 and TRBJ2-1; D gene unclear. The CDR3 is 15 amino acids. Trimming stripped 4 bases from V and 8 bases from J, with 18 bases between. CDR1 is LNHNV and CDR2 is YYDKDF in the germline V gene (reference sequence). The CDR3 here is CATSTSVWSGDEQFF. CDR3 bases: TGTGCCACCAGCACGTCGGTATGGTCTGGCGATGAGCAGTTCTTC.

The V call is TRBV25-1, the J call TRBJ1-2; D might be TRBD1 (6 bases). Trimming stripped 4 bases from V and 5 bases from J, with 20 bases between. Germline CDR1 reads MGHDK; CDR2 reads SYGVNS. The CDR3 runs to 16 residues. CDR3 loop: CASSAQVGGGRYGYTF. The CDR3 DNA follows: TGTGCCAGCAGTGCACAGGTTGGGGGGGGCCGGTATGGCTACACCTTC.

V and J are TRBV7-3 and TRBJ2-5; 8 bases line up with TRBD2. The CDR3 has 13 residues. V dropped 5 bases and J dropped 4; count of bases not matched to a gene: 3. From germline, CDR1 is SGHTA and CDR2 FQGTGA. The CDR3 loop is CASSPTSGETQYF. CDR3 in DNA: TGTGCCAGCAGCCCTACTAGCGGAGAGACCCAGTACTTC.

V is TRBV5-5 and J is TRBJ2-7, with 9 positions matching TRBD1. This CDR3 is 14 amino acids long. Germline V lookup: CDR1 SGHKS, CDR2 YYEKEE (reference sequence). J gave up 5 bases and V 4 bases, and 7 bases lay outside the gene matches. The CDR3 bases are TGTGCCAGCAGCGGTGGGACAGGGATCAACGAGCAGTACTTC. This gives the protein CASSGGTGINEQYF.

The J gene is TRBJ1-1, the V gene TRBV2, with a possible D match to TRBD1 (6 bases). The CDR3 consists of 12 residues. V lost 8 bases and J 5 bases, leaving 12 bases between the germline ends. Germline V gene sequence: CDR1 SNHLY, CDR2 FYNNEI. Here the CDR3 reads CASEGGGTEAFF. The CDR3 bases are TGTGCCAGCGAGGGGGGAGGGACTGAAGCTTTCTTT.

This CDR3 is CASSEVLREKLFF. The CDR3 DNA reads as TGTGCCAGCAGTGAAGTTTTACGTGAAAAACTGTTTTTT. This sequence joins TRBV2 and TRBJ1-4; D gene ambiguous. The length of the CDR3 is 13 residues. The V end lost 1 base, the J end lost 7 bases, and 7 bases lay between the germline ends. Germline lookup yields CDR1 SNHLY and CDR2 FYNNEI.

The chain joins TRBV30 to TRBJ1-5; a possible D gene is TRBD1 (5 bases). Germline V gene lookup returns CDR1 GTSNPN and CDR2 SVGIG (reference sequence). V lost 3 bases, J lost 4 bases, and 19 bases lay in between. The CDR3 contains 16 residues. The CDR3, as DNA: TGTGCCTGGAGCGGAAACCAGGGATTCGGTAATCAGCCCCAGCATTTT. As protein: CAWSGNQGFGNQPQHF.

V usage is TRBV20-1 and J usage is TRBJ1-2, with unresolved D. The CDR3 extends over 11 amino acids. Germline V lookup: CDR1 DFQATT, CDR2 SNEGSKA (reference sequence). V was cut by 2 bases and J by 5 bases, with 6 bases left in between. The CDR3 here is CSARSAYGYTF. The DNA of the CDR3 is TGCAGTGCTAGATCGGCATATGGCTACACCTTC.

In the case of this clone: The same CDR3 also results from other DNA sequences found in this sample. The chain couples TRBV7-9 to TRBJ1-1, with D perhaps matching TRBD1 (5 bases). The V and J ends lost 3 bases and 1 base respectively, with 9 bases between them. Per germline, CDR1 SEHNR and CDR2 FQNEAQ (reference sequence). The CDR3 runs 14 residues. The CDR3 reads CASSLGRGNTEAFF. The CDR3 DNA is TGTGCCAGCAGCTTGGGACGTGGGAACACTGAAGCTTTCTTT. Looking up the rest from reference TRBV7-9 and TRBJ1-1 gives the full variable domain: DTGVSQNPRHKITKRGQNVTFRCDPISEHNRLYWYRQTLGQGPEFLTYFQNEAQLEKSRLLSDRFSAERPKGSFSTLEIQRTEQGDSAMYLCASSLGRGNTEAFFGQGTRLTVV.

This clone occurred once. The chain joins TRBV19 to TRBJ2-7; TRBD2 matches at 12 bases. Trimming took 5 bases from V and 2 from J; bases not matched to a gene: 1. CDR1 and CDR2 from the germline V gene are LNHDA and SQIVND (reference sequence). The CDR3 is made up of 14 amino acids. CDR3 nucleotide sequence: TGTGCCAGTAGTCGGACTAGCGGGGCCTACGAGCAGTACTTC. This translates into CASSRTSGAYEQYF.

The chain uses TRBV28 and TRBJ1-5; unclear D gene. This CDR3 has 18 residues. Trimming cost V 3 bases and J 1 base, with 19 bases left between them. CDR1 MDHEN and CDR2 SYDVKM come from the germline V gene. The CDR3 sequence: CASSLSDGTWGSNQPQHF. The CDR3 DNA reads as TGTGCCAGCAGTTTGTCGGACGGAACATGGGGAAGCAATCAGCCCCAGCATTTT.

J is TRBJ2-7 and V is TRBV6-5; 9 bases are a match to TRBD2. CDR3 length: 14 residues. CDR1 is MNHEY and CDR2 is SVGAGI in the germline V gene. Trimming took 7 bases from V and 4 from J; bases not matched to a gene: 8. The CDR3 region has the DNA TGTGCCAGCACCCGGGGTAGCGGGGGTTACGAGCAGTACTTC. Translation gives CASTRGSGGYEQYF.

The chain uses TRBV9 and TRBJ2-1; no definite D call. The CDR3 is made up of 16 amino acids. Trimming cost V 4 bases and J 3 bases, with 17 bases left between them. Germline loops: CDR1 SGDLS, CDR2 YYNGEE. The CDR3, as DNA: TGTGCCAGCAGCACCCGGACCCTCTTGATCTACAATGAGCAGTTCTTC. Encoded protein: CASSTRTLLIYNEQFF.

V is TRBV6-5 and J is TRBJ2-3, with 12 bases that match TRBD1. The junction had 3 bases not matched to a gene; V was cut back by 4 bases and J by 1 base. CDR1 and CDR2 (germline): MNHEY, SVGAGI. The CDR3 totals 16 residues. The CDR3 loop is CASSWGQGAGTDTQYF. For the CDR3, the DNA is TGTGCCAGCAGTTGGGGACAGGGGGCAGGCACAGATACGCAGTATTTT.

The V gene is TRBV20-1, the J gene TRBJ1-6; D is possibly TRBD1 (5 bases). Germline V CDR1 and CDR2: DFQATT, SNEGSKA (reference sequence). Between the trimmed V and J ends, which lost 2 bases and 12 bases, there was a span of 8 bases. This CDR3 region has 11 residues. CDR3 amino acids: CSARWGGPLHF. As DNA, the CDR3 is TGCAGTGCTAGATGGGGGGGACCCCTCCACTTT.

The J gene is TRBJ2-1, the V gene TRBV19; tentative D call: TRBD1 (6 bases). The germline V gene encodes CDR1 LNHDA and CDR2 SQIVND (reference sequence). V was shortened by 5 bases and J by 2 bases, with 13 bases between the two germline ends. The CDR3 sequence is 15 residues long. The DNA for the CDR3 is TGTGCCAGTAGTGTCTACAGGGTCACCTACAATGAGCAGTTCTTC. Its translation: CASSVYRVTYNEQFF.